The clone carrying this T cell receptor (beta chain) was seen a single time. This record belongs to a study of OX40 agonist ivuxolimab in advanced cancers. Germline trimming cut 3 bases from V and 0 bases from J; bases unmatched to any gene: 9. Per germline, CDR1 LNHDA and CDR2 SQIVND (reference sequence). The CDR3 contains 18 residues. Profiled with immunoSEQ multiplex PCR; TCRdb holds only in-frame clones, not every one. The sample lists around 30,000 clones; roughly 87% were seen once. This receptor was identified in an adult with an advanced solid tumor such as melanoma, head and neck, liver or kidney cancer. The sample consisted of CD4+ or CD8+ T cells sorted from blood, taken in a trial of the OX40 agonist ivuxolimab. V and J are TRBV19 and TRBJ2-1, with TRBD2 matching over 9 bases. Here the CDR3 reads CASSMGSGGPSSYNEQFF. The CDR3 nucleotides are TGTGCCAGTAGTATGGGGAGCGGGGGGCCGAGCTCCTACAATGAGCAGTTCTTC.